This T cell receptor beta chain was retrieved from a study of T-cell memory formation after mild COVID-19. CDR3 length equals 15 residues. V lost 4 bases, J lost 8 bases, and 18 bases lay in between. Per the germline V gene, CDR1 is SGHRS and CDR2 is YFSETQ. TCRdb analysed the 5' RACE reads with MiXCR anew, one entry per CDR3 protein. The sample has a few hundred thousand distinct CDR3 sequences; around a quarter are singletons. The sequence came from an adult woman who had mild COVID-19 (a few samples of this study predate the infection). Cell type and time point are not known. Sequencing was performed on PBMCs or a T cell subset sorted from them (not recorded which). The genes are TRBV5-1 and TRBJ1-4; possible D gene TRBD1, 5 bases. The CDR3 reads CASSVRQPKEEKLFF. CDR3 DNA sequence: TGCGCCAGCAGCGTTCGACAGCCTAAGGAAGAAAAACTGTTTTTT.